Each of the 20 T cell receptor beta chains below was sequenced from the same sample in a study of blood T cell repertoires in COVID-19 (TCRdb year 2020). Library prep was done by the immunoSEQ multiplex PCR assay. TCRdb mirrors the immuneACCESS table, restricted to in-frame sequences. Some clones are absent from its copies; in checked studies, under half trace to an unresolved V gene, and the reason for the others is unknown. The sample profile shows roughly 95,000 clones; about 80% of them were found once. The ten largest clones represent 3.5% to 5% of the sample. The sample was peripheral blood. Receptors were obtained from a man in his sixties with acute or convalescent COVID-19.

This clone was counted ten times or more. The rearrangement links TRBV10-2 to TRBJ2-1; 11 nucleotides align to TRBD2. V shed 6 bases and J 3 bases; nucleotides not matched to a gene: 4. CDR1 is WSHSY, CDR2 SAAADI, per germline. CDR3 length: 15 amino acids. CDR3: CASSATSGGYNEQFF. CDR3 coding DNA: TGCGCCAGCAGCGCTACTAGCGGGGGCTACAATGAGCAGTTCTTC.

This rearrangement joins TRBV5-1 to TRBJ2-2, with TRBD1 matching 10 bases. CDR1 and CDR2 from the germline V gene are SGHRS and YFSETQ. CDR3 length: 17 amino acids. V shed 3 bases and J 3 bases; nucleotides not matched to a gene: 8. This CDR3 is CASSSLPGQGYTGELFF. As DNA, the CDR3 is TGCGCCAGCAGCTCACTTCCGGGACAGGGGTACACCGGGGAGCTGTTTTTT.

The chain joins TRBV5-8 to TRBJ2-2; D may be TRBD1 (5 bases). The CDR3 has 15 amino acids. In germline, CDR1 is SGHTS, CDR2 YDEGEE. The germline V and J ends were trimmed by 2 bases and 1 base, with 9 bases remaining between them. This chain's CDR3 is CASSFDRMNTGELFF. CDR3 sequence (DNA): TGTGCCAGCAGCTTCGACAGAATGAACACCGGGGAGCTGTTTTTT.

The chain links TRBV4-1 to TRBJ1-5, with 7 bases that match TRBD1. Germline V lookup: CDR1 MGHRA, CDR2 YSYEKL. The CDR3 runs to 20 residues. Trimming cost V 4 bases and J 7 bases; bases outside gene matches: 25. CDR3 in DNA: TGCGCCAGCAGCCCTTGGCCCCGGTTGTCCGGGACAGCGAGAGGGCAGCCCCAGCATTTT. It codes for CASSPWPRLSGTARGQPQHF.

The chain joins TRBV29-1 to TRBJ2-2; a weak D match, TRBD1 (5 bases). CDR3 length: 15 residues. Per the germline V gene, CDR1 is SQVTM and CDR2 is ANQGSEA. Trimming left V 3 bases short and J 5 bases short, with 16 bases between. The CDR3 loop reads CSVDIWGSDTGELFF. CDR3 DNA sequence: TGCAGCGTTGATATTTGGGGCTCAGATACCGGGGAGCTGTTTTTT.

This chain links TRBV12-5 with TRBJ2-5; weak D call: TRBD2 (6 bases). Trimming shortened V by 5 bases and J by 5 bases, and 9 bases separated the two germline ends. This CDR3 has 12 amino acids. Per germline, CDR1 LGHNT and CDR2 FRNRAP. For the CDR3, the DNA is TGTGCTAGTGGTCCCCGGGAGGAGACCCAGTACTTC. The encoded protein is CASGPREETQYF.

The V gene is TRBV30, the J gene TRBJ1-5; a weak D match, TRBD1 (6 bases). CDR3 length equals 16 residues. V lost 1 base and J lost 4, with 17 bases in between. The germline V gene has CDR1 GTSNPN and CDR2 SVGIG (reference sequence). CDR3 loop: CAWSGGTSLGNQPQHF. In DNA, the CDR3 is TGTGCCTGGAGTGGAGGGACAAGTCTGGGTAATCAGCCCCAGCATTTT.

This chain joins TRBV6-5 and TRBJ1-3; D possibly corresponds to TRBD1 (5 bases). CDR1 MNHEY and CDR2 SVGAGI come from the germline V gene. Trimming pared 6 bases from V and 0 bases from J, leaving 9 bases between. The CDR3 contains 14 residues. The CDR3, as DNA: TGTGCCAGCAGGGAGACAGTCTCTGGAAACACCATATATTTT. Translated: CASRETVSGNTIYF.

This clone was recorded a few times. The chain joins TRBV15 to TRBJ2-1, with TRBD2 matching over 7 bases. The CDR3 consists of 15 residues. V dropped 5 bases and J dropped 8; count of bases not matched to a gene: 12. The germline CDR1 and CDR2 sequences are LNHNV and YYDKDF (reference sequence). The CDR3 region has the DNA TGTGCCACCAGCCTTTCCAGCGGGATGGGGTATGAGCAGTTCTTC. Translation: CATSLSSGMGYEQFF.

The chain has TRBV7-7 and TRBJ2-5, with 10 bases matching TRBD2. Germline CDR1 SSHAT, CDR2 FNYEAQ (reference sequence). Germline trimming cut 5 bases from V and 3 bases from J; bases unmatched to any gene: 6. The CDR3 spans 15 residues. CDR3 in amino acids: CASSRSGTSEETQYF. The CDR3 nucleotides are TGTGCCAGCAGCAGATCCGGGACTAGCGAAGAGACCCAGTACTTC. The full variable domain, its missing parts supplied by reference TRBV7-7 and TRBJ2-5, is GAGVSQSPRYKVTKRGQDVTLRCDPISSHATLYWYQQALGQGPEFLTYFNYEAQPDKSGLPSDRFSAERPEGSISTLTIQRTEQRDSAMYRCASSRSGTSEETQYFGPGTRLLVL.

The chain links TRBV6-4 to TRBJ1-3; D is perhaps TRBD1 (6 bases). V lost 9 bases to trimming and J lost 7 bases, with 7 bases between them. This CDR3 region has 10 residues. Per the germline V gene, CDR1 is MRHNA and CDR2 is SNTAGT. Here the CDR3 reads CARTGNTIYF. The CDR3 DNA follows: TGTGCCAGAACAGGGAACACCATATATTTT.

V is TRBV12-5 and J is TRBJ2-5, with D possibly TRBD2 on 5 matching bases. V gave up 1 base and J gave up 2 bases, with 14 bases separating them. Germline V gene lookup returns CDR1 LGHNT and CDR2 FRNRAP. The CDR3 totals 16 residues. The CDR3: CASGLDPGLRQETQYF. DNA of the CDR3: TGTGCTAGTGGTTTGGACCCCGGACTCCGTCAAGAGACCCAGTACTTC.

The chain couples TRBV10-3 to TRBJ2-1; 7 bases match TRBD1. Trimming cost V 3 bases and J 2 bases; bases outside gene matches: 7. The CDR3 runs to 16 residues. Germline CDR1 reads ENHRY; CDR2 reads SYGVKD. CDR3 region: CAISDSTGVTYNEQFF. The CDR3 bases are TGTGCCATCAGTGATAGTACAGGGGTCACCTACAATGAGCAGTTCTTC.

The J gene is TRBJ2-5, the V gene TRBV20-1, with D tentatively TRBD2 (5 bases). The CDR3 spans 10 residues. V gave up 6 bases and J gave up 5 bases, with 7 bases separating them. The germline V gene has CDR1 DFQATT and CDR2 SNEGSKA (reference sequence). DNA of the CDR3: TGCAGTGCCTGGAGGGAGACCCAGTACTTC. Residues: CSAWRETQYF.

The chain carries TRBV6-5 and TRBJ2-5, with TRBD2 as a possible D gene (6 bases). Germline lookup yields CDR1 MNHEY and CDR2 SVGAGI. With 6 bases removed from V and 7 bases from J, the gap between germline ends came to 15 bases. CDR3 length: 13 residues. CDR3 coding DNA: TGTGCCAGCAGGGGGGGTCTCTCTACGACCCAGTACTTC. This encodes CASRGGLSTTQYF.

This clone was found many times. The chain recombines TRBV25-1 with TRBJ2-7; TRBD1 agrees at 10 bases. The germline V gene has CDR1 MGHDK and CDR2 SYGVNS. V lost 2 bases and J lost 0; bases outside the gene matches: 10. This CDR3 is built from 18 residues. CDR3 DNA: TGTGCCAGCAGTGAACGCAAAACGGGACAGGGGAGCTCCTACGAGCAGTACTTC. Translation: CASSERKTGQGSSYEQYF.

This chain connects TRBV19 to TRBJ2-7; D is ambiguous. This CDR3 is built from 15 residues. Trimming cost V 1 base and J 4 bases, with 14 bases left between them. CDR1 is LNHDA, CDR2 SQIVND, per germline (reference sequence). DNA for the CDR3: TGTGCCAGTAGTATAGCTCGTAGTAGCTTATACGAGCAGTACTTC. It specifies CASSIARSSLYEQYF.

The chain couples TRBV10-3 to TRBJ1-5; D gene unclear. V shed 6 bases and J shed 4 bases, with 7 bases lying between them. Germline V gene data show CDR1 as ENHRY and CDR2 as SYGVKD. The CDR3 is 12 residues long. The CDR3 is CAIRSGNQPQHF. The CDR3 DNA reads TGTGCCATCAGAAGCGGGAATCAGCCCCAGCATTTT.

This clone has ten or more counts. The CDR3 here is CASSSRQVDSPLHF. The CDR3, as DNA: TGTGCCAGCAGCTCGAGACAGGTTGATTCACCCCTCCACTTT. The chain couples TRBV5-6 to TRBJ1-6; TRBD1 might be the D (6 bases). From germline, CDR1 is SGHDT and CDR2 YYEEEE. V gave up 3 bases and J gave up 8 bases, with 12 bases separating them. This CDR3 has 14 residues.

The chain couples TRBV6-2 or TRBV6-3 to TRBJ2-4; TRBD1 matches 7 bases. CDR1 and CDR2 (germline): MNHEY, SVGEGT. Trimming took 2 bases from V and 0 from J; bases not matched to a gene: 7. CDR3 length: 17 residues. The CDR3 bases are TGTGCCAGCAGTTACGTCGAGGGGGCTCTAGCCAAAAACATTCAGTACTTC. Its translation: CASSYVEGALAKNIQYF.